The entry below gives a single T cell receptor (beta chain) sequence along with its context. This sample was included in a study of cytomegalovirus exposure and HLA in healthy donors. V was clipped by 1 base and J by 0 bases, with 7 bases between them. Looked up from germline, CDR1 is SGHRS and CDR2 is YFSETQ. The CDR3 totals 14 residues. 60 Vbeta and 13 Jbeta primers were used in PCR. Original processing methods: In a later analysis, of 80 million to 90 million unique beta chains, around 11 million appeared in at least two donors. This table comes from immunoSEQ multiplex PCR, and its TCRdb copy is limited to in-frame clones, with some not included. V, J and clone size derive from that table, while D and trimming were established from the DNA sequence. The sample records roughly 180,000 clones, just under 80% being singletons.

The clonotype comes from a woman between 25 and 40 years old in good health and CMV-seronegative. This rearrangement joins TRBV5-1 to TRBJ2-5; no firm D call. Sequencing was performed on PBMCs. CDR3 in DNA: TGCGCCAGCAGCTTGCTCGCGAACCAAGAGACCCAGTACTTC. Protein: CASSLLANQETQYF.